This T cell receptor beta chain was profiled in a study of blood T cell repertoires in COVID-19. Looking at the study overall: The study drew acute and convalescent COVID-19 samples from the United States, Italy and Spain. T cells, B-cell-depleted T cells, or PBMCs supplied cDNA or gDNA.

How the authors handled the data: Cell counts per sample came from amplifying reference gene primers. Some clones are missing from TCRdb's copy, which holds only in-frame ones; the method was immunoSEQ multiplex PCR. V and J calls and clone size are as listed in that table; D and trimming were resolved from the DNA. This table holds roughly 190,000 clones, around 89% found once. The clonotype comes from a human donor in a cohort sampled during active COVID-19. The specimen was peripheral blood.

CDR3 nucleotide sequence: TGTGCCTGGCGGACAGGGCTATCTAACTATGGCTACACCTTC. Translated, it gives CAWRTGLSNYGYTF. V usage is TRBV30 and J usage is TRBJ1-2, with 8 bases that match TRBD1. Germline CDR1 GTSNPN, CDR2 SVGIG (reference sequence). This CDR3 has 14 amino acids. The trim removed 5 bases at V and 0 bases at J, leaving 5 bases unmatched.